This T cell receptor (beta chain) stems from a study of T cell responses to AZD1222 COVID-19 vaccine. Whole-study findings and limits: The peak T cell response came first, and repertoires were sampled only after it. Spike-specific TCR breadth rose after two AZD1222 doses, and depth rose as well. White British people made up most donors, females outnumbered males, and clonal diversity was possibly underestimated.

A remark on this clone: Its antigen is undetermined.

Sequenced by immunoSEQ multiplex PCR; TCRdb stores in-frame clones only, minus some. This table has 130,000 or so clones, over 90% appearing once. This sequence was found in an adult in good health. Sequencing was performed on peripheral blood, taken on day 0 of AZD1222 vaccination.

This chain's CDR3 is CASSFYPSGTSNLGELFF. DNA for the CDR3: TGTGCCAGCAGTTTTTATCCTAGCGGGACCTCAAATCTCGGGGAGCTGTTTTTT. The V gene is TRBV28, the J gene TRBJ2-2; 9 nucleotides match TRBD2. This CDR3 is built from 18 residues. V trimming: 3 bases; J trimming: 7 bases; junction bases outside the gene matches: 15. Germline V CDR1 and CDR2: MDHEN, SYDVKM.